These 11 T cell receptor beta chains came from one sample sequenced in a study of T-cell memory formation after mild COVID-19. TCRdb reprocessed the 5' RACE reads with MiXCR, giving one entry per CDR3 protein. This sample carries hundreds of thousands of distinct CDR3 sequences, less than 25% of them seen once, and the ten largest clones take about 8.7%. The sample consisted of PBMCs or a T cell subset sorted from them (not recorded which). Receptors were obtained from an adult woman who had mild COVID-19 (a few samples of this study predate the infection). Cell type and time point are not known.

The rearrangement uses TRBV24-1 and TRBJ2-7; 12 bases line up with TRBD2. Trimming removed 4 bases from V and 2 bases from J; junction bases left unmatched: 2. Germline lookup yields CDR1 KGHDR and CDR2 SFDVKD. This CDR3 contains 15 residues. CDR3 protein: CATSDRTSGAYEQYF. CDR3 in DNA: TGTGCCACCAGTGACCGGACTAGCGGGGCCTACGAGCAGTACTTC.

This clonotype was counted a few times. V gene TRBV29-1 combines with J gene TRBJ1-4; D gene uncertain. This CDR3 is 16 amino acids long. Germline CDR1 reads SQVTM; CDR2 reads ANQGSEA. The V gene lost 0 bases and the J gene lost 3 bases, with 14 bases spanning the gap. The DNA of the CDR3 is TGCAGCGTTGAAGATCCTGCTGGTGAACCTAATGAAAAACTGTTTTTT. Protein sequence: CSVEDPAGEPNEKLFF.

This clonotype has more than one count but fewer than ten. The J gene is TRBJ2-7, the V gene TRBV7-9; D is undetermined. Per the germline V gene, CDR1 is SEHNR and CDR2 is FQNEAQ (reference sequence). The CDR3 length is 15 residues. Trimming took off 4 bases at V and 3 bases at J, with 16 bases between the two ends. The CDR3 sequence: CASSWLQENLYEQYF. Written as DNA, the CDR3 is TGTGCCAGCAGCTGGCTCCAGGAGAACCTCTACGAGCAGTACTTC.

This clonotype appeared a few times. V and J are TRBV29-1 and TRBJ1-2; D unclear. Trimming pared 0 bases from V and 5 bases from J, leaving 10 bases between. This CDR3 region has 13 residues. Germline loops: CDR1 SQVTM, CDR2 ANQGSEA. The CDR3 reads CSVEETQRYGYTF. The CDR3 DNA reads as TGCAGCGTTGAAGAGACTCAGCGATATGGCTACACCTTC.

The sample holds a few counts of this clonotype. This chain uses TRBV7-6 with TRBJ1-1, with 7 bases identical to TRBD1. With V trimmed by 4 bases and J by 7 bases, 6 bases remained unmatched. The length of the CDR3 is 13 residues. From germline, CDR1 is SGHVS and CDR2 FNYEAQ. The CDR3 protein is CASSSGQLFEAFF. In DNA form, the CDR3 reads TGTGCCAGCAGCTCGGGACAGCTCTTTGAAGCTTTCTTT.

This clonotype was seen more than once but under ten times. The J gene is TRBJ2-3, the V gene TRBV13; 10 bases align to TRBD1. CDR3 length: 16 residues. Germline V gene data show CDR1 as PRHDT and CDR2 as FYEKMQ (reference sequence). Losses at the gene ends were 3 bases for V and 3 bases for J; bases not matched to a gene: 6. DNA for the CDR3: TGTGCCAGCAGCTTGACCGGGACAGGGGTTACAGATACGCAGTATTTT. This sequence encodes CASSLTGTGVTDTQYF.

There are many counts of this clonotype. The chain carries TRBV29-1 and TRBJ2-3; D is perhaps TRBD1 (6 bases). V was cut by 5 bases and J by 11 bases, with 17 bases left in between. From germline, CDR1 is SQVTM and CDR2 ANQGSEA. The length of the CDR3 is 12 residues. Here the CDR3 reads CSVRFGDIGQYF. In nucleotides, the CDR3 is TGCAGCGTTCGATTCGGGGACATCGGGCAGTATTTT.

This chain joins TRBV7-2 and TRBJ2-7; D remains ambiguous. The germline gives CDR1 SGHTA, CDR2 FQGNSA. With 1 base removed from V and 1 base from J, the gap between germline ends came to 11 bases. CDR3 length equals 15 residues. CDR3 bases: TGTGCCAGCAGCTTAGAACCTATAATTTCCTACGAGCAGTACTTC. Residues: CASSLEPIISYEQYF.

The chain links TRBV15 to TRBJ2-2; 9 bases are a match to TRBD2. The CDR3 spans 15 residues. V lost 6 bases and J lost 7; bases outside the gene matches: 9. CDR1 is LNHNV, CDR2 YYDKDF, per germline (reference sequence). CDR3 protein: CATRDSGSFGGELFF. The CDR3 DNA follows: TGTGCCACCAGAGATAGCGGGAGTTTTGGCGGGGAGCTGTTTTTT.

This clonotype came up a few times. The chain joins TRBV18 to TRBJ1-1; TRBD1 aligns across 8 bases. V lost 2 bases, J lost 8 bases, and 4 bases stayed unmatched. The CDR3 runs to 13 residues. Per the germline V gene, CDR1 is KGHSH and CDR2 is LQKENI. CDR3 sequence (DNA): TGTGCCAGCTCACCAGACAGGGGTTTGGAAGCTTTCTTT. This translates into CASSPDRGLEAFF. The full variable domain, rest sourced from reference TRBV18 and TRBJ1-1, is NAGVMQNPRHLVRRRGQEARLRCSPMKGHSHVYWYRQLPEEGLKFMVYLQKENIIDESGMPKERFSAEFPKEGPSILRIQQVVRGDSAAYFCASSPDRGLEAFFGQGTRLTVV.

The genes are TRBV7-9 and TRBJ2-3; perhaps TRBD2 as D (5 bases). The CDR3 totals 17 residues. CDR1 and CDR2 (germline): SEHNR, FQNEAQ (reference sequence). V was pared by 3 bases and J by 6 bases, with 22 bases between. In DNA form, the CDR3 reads TGTGCCAGCAGCTTCAGCGGCCGTGGACTTCAATTCGATACGCAGTATTTT. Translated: CASSFSGRGLQFDTQYF.